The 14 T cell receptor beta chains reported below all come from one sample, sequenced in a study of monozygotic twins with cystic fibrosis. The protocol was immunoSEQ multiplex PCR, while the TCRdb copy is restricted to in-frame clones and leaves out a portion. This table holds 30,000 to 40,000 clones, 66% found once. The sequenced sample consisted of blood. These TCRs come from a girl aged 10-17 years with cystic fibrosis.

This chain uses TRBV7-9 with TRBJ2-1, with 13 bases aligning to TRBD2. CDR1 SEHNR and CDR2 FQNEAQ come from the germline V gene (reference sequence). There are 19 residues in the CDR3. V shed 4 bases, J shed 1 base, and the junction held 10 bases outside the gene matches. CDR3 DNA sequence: TGTGCCAGCAGCTCCGTGACTAGCGGGAGGTTTGGGTCCTACAATGAGCAGTTCTTC. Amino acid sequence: CASSSVTSGRFGSYNEQFF.

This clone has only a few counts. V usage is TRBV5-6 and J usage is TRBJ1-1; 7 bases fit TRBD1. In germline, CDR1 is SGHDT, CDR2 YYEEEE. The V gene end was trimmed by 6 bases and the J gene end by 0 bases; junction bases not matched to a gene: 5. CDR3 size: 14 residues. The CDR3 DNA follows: TGTGCCAGCATAGAGACAGGGTTGAACACTGAAGCTTTCTTT. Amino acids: CASIETGLNTEAFF.

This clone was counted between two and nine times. DNA for the CDR3: TGTGCCAGCACGGAGGGGGGAAGGGCTGGCTATGGCTACACCTTC. Translation gives CASTEGGRAGYGYTF. This chain links TRBV6-5 with TRBJ1-2; tentatively, D is TRBD1 (6 bases). Trimming cost V 7 bases and J 4 bases, with 19 bases left between them. The CDR3 has 15 residues. Germline V CDR1 and CDR2: MNHEY, SVGAGI.

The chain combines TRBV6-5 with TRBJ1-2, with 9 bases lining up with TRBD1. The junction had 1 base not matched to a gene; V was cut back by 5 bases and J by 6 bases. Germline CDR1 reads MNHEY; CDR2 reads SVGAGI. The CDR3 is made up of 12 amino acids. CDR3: CASSRTGDGYTF. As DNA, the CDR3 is TGTGCCAGCAGTCGGACAGGGGATGGCTACACCTTC.

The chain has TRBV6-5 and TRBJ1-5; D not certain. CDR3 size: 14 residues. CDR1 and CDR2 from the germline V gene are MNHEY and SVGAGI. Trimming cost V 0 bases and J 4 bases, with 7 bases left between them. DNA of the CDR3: TGTGCCAGCAGTTACTCAGGCAGAAATCAGCCCCAGCATTTT. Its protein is CASSYSGRNQPQHF.

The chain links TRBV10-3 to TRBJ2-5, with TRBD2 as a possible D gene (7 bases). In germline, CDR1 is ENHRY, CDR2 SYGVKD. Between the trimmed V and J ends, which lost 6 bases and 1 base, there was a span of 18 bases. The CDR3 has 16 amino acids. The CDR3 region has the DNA TGTGCCATCAGCCCACGGGGGGCGCCGGGCCAAGAGACCCAGTACTTC. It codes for CAISPRGAPGQETQYF.

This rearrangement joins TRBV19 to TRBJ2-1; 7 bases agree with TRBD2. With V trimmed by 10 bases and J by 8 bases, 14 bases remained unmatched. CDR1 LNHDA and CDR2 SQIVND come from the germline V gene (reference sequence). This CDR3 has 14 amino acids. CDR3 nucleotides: TGTGCCACCCGCCGGGACTACGGGAAGGATGAGCAGTTCTTC. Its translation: CATRRDYGKDEQFF.

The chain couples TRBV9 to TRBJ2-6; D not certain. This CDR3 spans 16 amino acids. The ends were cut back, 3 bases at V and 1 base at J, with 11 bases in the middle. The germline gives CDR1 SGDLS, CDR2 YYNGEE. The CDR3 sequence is CASSAVARSGANVLTF. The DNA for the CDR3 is TGTGCCAGCAGCGCAGTTGCCCGATCTGGGGCCAACGTCCTGACTTTC.

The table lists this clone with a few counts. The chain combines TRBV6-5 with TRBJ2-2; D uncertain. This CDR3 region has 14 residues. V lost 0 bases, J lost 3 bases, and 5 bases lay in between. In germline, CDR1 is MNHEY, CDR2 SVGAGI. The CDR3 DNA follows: TGTGCCAGCAGTTACTCCGGTTACACCGGGGAGCTGTTTTTT. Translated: CASSYSGYTGELFF.

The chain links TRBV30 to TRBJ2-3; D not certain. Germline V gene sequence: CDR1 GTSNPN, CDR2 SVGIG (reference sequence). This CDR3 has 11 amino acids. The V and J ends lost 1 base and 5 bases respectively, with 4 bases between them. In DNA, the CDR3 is TGTGCCTGGAGTGAGGGAGATACGCAGTATTTT. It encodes CAWSEGDTQYF.

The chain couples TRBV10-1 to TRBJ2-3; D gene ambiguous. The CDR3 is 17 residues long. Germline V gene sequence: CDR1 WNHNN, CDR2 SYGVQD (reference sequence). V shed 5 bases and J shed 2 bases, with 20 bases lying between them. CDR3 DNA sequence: TGCGCCAGCAGTCCGGCAACTTCACCCTACCTCACAGATACGCAGTATTTT. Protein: CASSPATSPYLTDTQYF.

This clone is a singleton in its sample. Written as DNA, the CDR3 is TGTGCCATCAGTGAAGGGGGACAGGGCCCCCGAGAAGCTTTCTTT. This codes for CAISEGGQGPREAFF. This sequence joins TRBV10-3 and TRBJ1-1; 9 nucleotides match TRBD1. This CDR3 has 15 amino acids. Germline V lookup: CDR1 ENHRY, CDR2 SYGVKD. V was clipped by 3 bases and J by 8 bases; unmatched bases: 10.

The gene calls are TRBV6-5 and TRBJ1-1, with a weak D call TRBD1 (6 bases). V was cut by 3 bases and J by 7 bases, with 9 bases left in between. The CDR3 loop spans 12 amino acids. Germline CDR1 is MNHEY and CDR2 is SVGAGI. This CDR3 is CASSYLQGEAFF. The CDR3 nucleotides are TGTGCCAGCAGTTATTTACAGGGTGAAGCTTTCTTT.

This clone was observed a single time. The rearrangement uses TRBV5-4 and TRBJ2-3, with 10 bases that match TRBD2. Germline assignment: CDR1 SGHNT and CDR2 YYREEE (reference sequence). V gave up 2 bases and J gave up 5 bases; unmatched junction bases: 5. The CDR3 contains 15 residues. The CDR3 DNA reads TGTGCCAGCAGCTTACCTAGCGGGAGTGGAGATACGCAGTATTTT. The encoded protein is CASSLPSGSGDTQYF.